The rows below give T cell receptor beta chains drawn from one sample of a study of T cells after posttransplantation cyclophosphamide. TCRdb's table, derived via immunoSEQ multiplex PCR, lists solely in-frame clones and lacks some. The sample records 3,900 or so clones, approximately 65% being singletons. The sample comprised memory CD8+ T cells sorted from blood. The receptors shown here come from a man younger than 40 in good health and a related stem cell transplant donor. CDR3s include the opening cysteine and the closing phenylalanine or tryptophan. The D gene is left open where the match is weak. The size entry is marked missing in some rows and otherwise reads once, few, many or a size class.

J gene: TRBJ2-3
D gene: TRBD2
clone size: .
V gene: TRBV27
CDR3 DNA: TGTGCCAGCAGGCCCGGAGAGAGCGGGGGGGTCACAGATACGCAGTATTTT
CDR3 protein: CASRPGESGGVTDTQYF

J gene: TRBJ1-3
D gene: TRBD1
clone size: .
V gene: TRBV15
CDR3 DNA: TGTGCCACCAGCCCGGGGACAGGAAGAAACACCATATATTTT
CDR3 protein: CATSPGTGRNTIYF

J gene: TRBJ2-3
D gene: .
clone size: .
V gene: TRBV4-3
CDR3 DNA: TGCGCCAGCAGCCAAGATGGGAAGGGAGGCACAGATACGCAGTATTTT
CDR3 protein: CASSQDGKGGTDTQYF

J gene: TRBJ2-5
D gene: .
clone size: .
V gene: TRBV4-2
CDR3 DNA: TGTGCCAGCAGCCAAGATTACGGCCAAGAGACCCAGTACTTC
CDR3 protein: CASSQDYGQETQYF

J gene: TRBJ2-7
D gene: TRBD1
clone size: .
V gene: TRBV7-9
CDR3 DNA: TGTGCCAGCAGTCCCGGGACAGGGAGCTCCTACGAGCAGTACTTC
CDR3 protein: CASSPGTGSSYEQYF

J gene: TRBJ1-1
D gene: .
clone size: .
V gene: TRBV19
CDR3 DNA: TGTGCCAGTAAGACAGCCGGAAACACTGAAGCTTTCTTT
CDR3 protein: CASKTAGNTEAFF

J gene: TRBJ2-5
D gene: TRBD1
clone size: .
V gene: TRBV10-3
CDR3 DNA: TGTGCCATCAGTGACCATGACCCGGGACAGGGGTTGGAGACCCAGTACTTC
CDR3 protein: CAISDHDPGQGLETQYF

J gene: TRBJ2-3
D gene: TRBD2
clone size: .
V gene: TRBV9
CDR3 DNA: TGTGCCAGCAGCGTAGAAAGCGGGGAGCCAGATACGCAGTATTTT
CDR3 protein: CASSVESGEPDTQYF

J gene: TRBJ2-3
D gene: .
clone size: .
V gene: TRBV6-4
CDR3 DNA: TGTGCCAGCAGCCTTGACGGGCGGGGTACAGATACGCAGTATTTT
CDR3 protein: CASSLDGRGTDTQYF

J gene: TRBJ2-3
D gene: .
clone size: few
V gene: TRBV9
CDR3 DNA: TGTGCCAGCAGCGTGGGGCGAGGTCCCACAGATACGCAGTATTTT
CDR3 protein: CASSVGRGPTDTQYF

J gene: TRBJ2-7
D gene: .
clone size: .
V gene: TRBV19
CDR3 DNA: TGTGCCAGTAGTATGCTGGACAGCGCCTACGAGCAGTACTTC
CDR3 protein: CASSMLDSAYEQYF

J gene: TRBJ2-3
D gene: TRBD2
clone size: .
V gene: TRBV4-2
CDR3 DNA: TGTGCCAGCAGAGCTAGCGGAGATACGCAGTATTTT
CDR3 protein: CASRASGDTQYF

J gene: TRBJ2-2
D gene: .
clone size: few
V gene: TRBV4-1
CDR3 DNA: TGCGCCAGCAGCCAAGATGAAGGGGCCGGGGAGCTGTTTTTT
CDR3 protein: CASSQDEGAGELFF

J gene: TRBJ2-7
D gene: TRBD1
clone size: .
V gene: TRBV7-9
CDR3 DNA: TGTGCCAGCAGCGCATTAAACAGGGGTTCCTACGAGCAGTACTTC
CDR3 protein: CASSALNRGSYEQYF

J gene: TRBJ1-4
D gene: .
clone size: few
V gene: TRBV6-5
CDR3 DNA: TGTGCCAGCACCGAGGACAGTACTAATGAAAAACTGTTTTTT
CDR3 protein: CASTEDSTNEKLFF

J gene: TRBJ2-7
D gene: .
clone size: .
V gene: TRBV5-1
CDR3 DNA: TGCGCCAGCAGCTCAGGACACCTCCCAATTTACGAGCAGTACTTC
CDR3 protein: CASSSGHLPIYEQYF

J gene: TRBJ2-5
D gene: TRBD2
clone size: .
V gene: TRBV6-1
CDR3 DNA: TGTGCCAGCACTGGACTAGCGGGGGAGCAAGAGACCCAGTACTTC
CDR3 protein: CASTGLAGEQETQYF

J gene: TRBJ2-6
D gene: .
clone size: .
V gene: TRBV7-9
CDR3 DNA: TGTGCCAGCAGCCCCAAGTTATACCATGACAAAAGTCGGGCCAACGTCCTGACTTTC
CDR3 protein: CASSPKLYHDKSRANVLTF

J gene: TRBJ1-4
D gene: TRBD1
clone size: few
V gene: TRBV10-3
CDR3 DNA: TGTGCCGCTAGAAGGGGGACAGGGGACACTGAAAAACTGTTTTTT
CDR3 protein: CAARRGTGDTEKLFF

J gene: TRBJ2-7
D gene: TRBD1
clone size: .
V gene: TRBV11-2
CDR3 DNA: TGTGCCAGCAGCCCCCGACAGGGGAGCTTATACGAGCAGTACTTC
CDR3 protein: CASSPRQGSLYEQYF

J gene: TRBJ1-5
D gene: .
clone size: .
V gene: TRBV28
CDR3 DNA: TGTGCCAGCAGTTTAGGTCAGGGGACTCAGCCCCAGCATTTT
CDR3 protein: CASSLGQGTQPQHF

J gene: TRBJ2-2
D gene: .
clone size: .
V gene: TRBV6-1
CDR3 DNA: TGTGCCAGCAGTGATGGTGGCCACACCGGGGAGCTGTTTTTT
CDR3 protein: CASSDGGHTGELFF

J gene: TRBJ2-7
D gene: TRBD1
clone size: once
V gene: TRBV27
CDR3 DNA: TGTGCCAGCAGTTTGTCCGGGACAGGGGTCCCCGAGCAGTACTTC
CDR3 protein: CASSLSGTGVPEQYF

J gene: TRBJ2-3
D gene: TRBD2
clone size: few
V gene: TRBV4-1
CDR3 DNA: TGTGCCAGCAGAGCTAGCGGAGATACGCAGTATTTT
CDR3 protein: CASRASGDTQYF

J gene: TRBJ1-3
D gene: .
clone size: .
V gene: TRBV5-5
CDR3 DNA: TGTGCCAGCAGCTTGGAATCAGCCGGGAGAAACACCATATATTTT
CDR3 protein: CASSLESAGRNTIYF

J gene: TRBJ2-7
D gene: .
clone size: .
V gene: TRBV27
CDR3 DNA: TGTGCCAGCAGTCCGATAACGGGACTGCTAATCTACGAGCAGTACTTC
CDR3 protein: CASSPITGLLIYEQYF

J gene: TRBJ2-5
D gene: .
clone size: .
V gene: TRBV6-5
CDR3 DNA: TGTGTCGGGGGAAACCCCTCAGAGACCCAGTACTTC
CDR3 protein: CVGGNPSETQYF

J gene: TRBJ1-2
D gene: .
clone size: large
V gene: TRBV21-1
CDR3 DNA: TGTGCCAGCAGCGAGGGACAGGGCAATAGCTATGGCTACACCTTC
CDR3 protein: CASSEGQGNSYGYTF

J gene: TRBJ2-7
D gene: .
clone size: .
V gene: TRBV9
CDR3 DNA: TGTGCCAGCAGTTTCAGGCAGAAGACGGCATACGAGCAGTACTTC
CDR3 protein: CASSFRQKTAYEQYF

J gene: TRBJ2-3
D gene: .
clone size: .
V gene: TRBV27
CDR3 DNA: TGTGCCAGCAGATTAATGCCTTCGACTGGGGATACGCAGTATTTT
CDR3 protein: CASRLMPSTGDTQYF

J gene: TRBJ2-1
D gene: TRBD1
clone size: medium-sized
V gene: TRBV7-3
CDR3 DNA: TGTGCCAGCAGCATCAAACAGGGGCCATACAATGAGCAGTTCTTC
CDR3 protein: CASSIKQGPYNEQFF

J gene: TRBJ1-5
D gene: .
clone size: .
V gene: TRBV27
CDR3 DNA: TGTGCCAGCTCGGACACCTATTATCAGCCCCAGCATTTT
CDR3 protein: CASSDTYYQPQHF

J gene: TRBJ1-1
D gene: .
clone size: .
V gene: TRBV6-5
CDR3 DNA: TGTGCCAGCAGTTTGGGGGCTGGGGACACTGAAGCTTTCTTT
CDR3 protein: CASSLGAGDTEAFF

J gene: TRBJ2-3
D gene: TRBD2
clone size: .
V gene: TRBV18
CDR3 DNA: TGTGCCAGCTCACCACGGCCAGCGGGGGGAGCAGATACGCAGTATTTT
CDR3 protein: CASSPRPAGGADTQYF

J gene: TRBJ1-2
D gene: .
clone size: .
V gene: TRBV28
CDR3 DNA: TGTGCCAGCAGCACAATTCAGGGGTTCGTACGGAGCTACACCTTC
CDR3 protein: CASSTIQGFVRSYTF

J gene: TRBJ2-2
D gene: .
clone size: once
V gene: TRBV6-6
CDR3 DNA: TGTGCCAGCAGTTTCCAGAACGGGGAGCTGTTTTTT
CDR3 protein: CASSFQNGELFF

J gene: TRBJ2-7
D gene: TRBD1
clone size: .
V gene: TRBV6-6
CDR3 DNA: TGTGCCAGCAGTTTGTATGGACAGGCGGCCTACGAGCAGTACTTC
CDR3 protein: CASSLYGQAAYEQYF

J gene: TRBJ1-2
D gene: TRBD1
clone size: few
V gene: TRBV4-3
CDR3 DNA: TGCGCCAGCAGCCAAGATGGACCCCGGGACAGCTTAGACTATGGCTACACCTTC
CDR3 protein: CASSQDGPRDSLDYGYTF